The clone carrying this T cell receptor beta chain was seen ten or more times. Its cognate antigen is unknown. This sample stems from a study of T cells in Graves' hyperthyroidism and ophthalmopathy. The patients, who ranged from 18 to 65 in age, presented with newly diagnosed hyperthyroidism lasting under 2 months. Deletions cut 4 bases from V and 5 bases from J, with 6 bases between. The CDR3 has 12 residues. Germline CDR1 is SGHTA and CDR2 is FQGNSA. Study observations and caveats: Onset of ophthalmopathy came a median approximately 6 months after the model predicted it.

Researchers took RNA transcripts and amplified the TCR beta CDR3 regions from them. The HTBI primer set was used in a first-round RT-PCR of the TCR CDR3. TCRdb fed the multiplex PCR reads into MiXCR, producing one record per CDR3 protein. Altogether 350,000 to 500,000 distinct CDR3 sequences are present, about 13% being singletons, with the ten largest covering 5% to 6%. Specimen: blood. The chain employs TRBV7-2 and TRBJ2-1, with D uncertain. The TCR comes from a young woman with Graves' hyperthyroidism. The CDR3 sequence: CASSSIDNEQFF. DNA of the CDR3: TGTGCCAGCAGCTCTATAGACAATGAGCAGTTCTTC.